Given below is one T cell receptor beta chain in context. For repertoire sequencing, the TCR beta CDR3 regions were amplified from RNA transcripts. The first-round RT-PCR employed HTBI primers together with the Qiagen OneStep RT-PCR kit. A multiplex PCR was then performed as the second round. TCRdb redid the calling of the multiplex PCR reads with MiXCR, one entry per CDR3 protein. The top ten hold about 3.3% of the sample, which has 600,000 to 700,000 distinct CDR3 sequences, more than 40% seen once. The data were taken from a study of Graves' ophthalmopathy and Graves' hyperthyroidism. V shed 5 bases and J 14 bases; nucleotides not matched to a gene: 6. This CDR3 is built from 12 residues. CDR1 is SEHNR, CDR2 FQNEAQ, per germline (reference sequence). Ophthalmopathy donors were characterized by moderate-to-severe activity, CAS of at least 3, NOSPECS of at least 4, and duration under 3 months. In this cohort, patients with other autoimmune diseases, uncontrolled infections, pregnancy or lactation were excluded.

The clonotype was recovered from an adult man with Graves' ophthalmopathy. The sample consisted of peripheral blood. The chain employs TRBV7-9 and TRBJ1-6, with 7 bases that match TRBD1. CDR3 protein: CASSVGGSALHF. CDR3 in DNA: TGTGCCAGCAGCGTAGGGGGCTCGGCCCTCCACTTT.